The 4 T cell receptor beta chains below come from one sample, sequenced in a study of shared clonotypes between healthy human individuals. Profiling relied on immunoSEQ multiplex PCR, and the TCRdb table lists in-frame clones only, not all of them. This sample has 1.5 million to 1.9 million clones, with around 98% found just once. The material sequenced was naive CD4+ T cells sorted from blood. Documented subset: CD45RA+ positively selected. The receptors were gathered from a young man in good health.

In this sample, this clone turned up once. This CDR3 reads CASSPESDRVYEQYF. The CDR3 DNA reads TGTGCCAGCAGCCCCGAGTCGGACAGGGTCTACGAGCAGTACTTC. V is TRBV5-4 and J is TRBJ2-7; the match to TRBD1 covers 8 bases. There are 15 residues in the CDR3. The V segment lost 4 bases and the J segment 3 bases; nucleotides outside the gene matches: 9. Germline-derived CDR1 and CDR2 are SGHNT and YYREEE (reference sequence).

CDR3 sequence: CASGTFLNTEAFF. Here the CDR3 DNA reads TGTGCCAGCGGGACATTTTTGAACACTGAAGCTTTCTTT. This chain links TRBV27 with TRBJ1-1, with D maybe TRBD1 (6 bases). The CDR3 consists of 13 residues. In germline, CDR1 is MNHEY, CDR2 SMNVEV (reference sequence). V was cut by 8 bases and J by 0 bases, with 10 bases left in between.

This chain links TRBV19 with TRBJ2-1; no reliable D call. This CDR3 has 17 residues. The ends were cut back, 4 bases at V and 7 bases at J, with 23 bases in the middle. CDR1 LNHDA and CDR2 SQIVND come from the germline V gene (reference sequence). CDR3 amino acids: CASSTAIGPRSGNEQFF. DNA of the CDR3: TGTGCCAGTAGTACCGCCATCGGGCCCCGCTCCGGGAATGAGCAGTTCTTC.

The chain is built from TRBV30 and TRBJ2-1, with 9 bases matching TRBD2. The CDR3 consists of 14 residues. The J segment lost 8 bases and the V segment lost 3 bases, leaving 8 bases of the junction unmatched. Per germline, CDR1 GTSNPN and CDR2 SVGIG (reference sequence). CDR3 sequence (DNA): TGTGCCTGGAGGCCGGGACTAGCTCGTCATGAGCAGTTCTTC. It is translated as CAWRPGLARHEQFF.